This TCR beta chain is from a study of T cells after yellow fever vaccination. This clonotype was picked up many times. An end of the junction does not agree with germline; a read error may underlie this. Each CDR3 protein is one row after TCRdb ran MiXCR on the 5' RACE reads. In the table there are 250,000 or so distinct CDR3 sequences, 3.6% of which are singletons. The CDR3 contains 15 residues. This clonotype originated in a man aged 18-30 years who received the YFV17D yellow fever vaccine. J is TRBJ2-3 and V is TRBV12-3 or TRBV12-4, with 9 bases matching TRBD2. Specimen: PBMCs, collected 15 days after the yellow fever booster vaccination. The CDR3 nucleotides read TGCGCCAGCAGCTTGCTGGCGGGGGGGCCTGATACGCAGTATTTT. Protein sequence: CASSLLAGGPDTQYF.